The clone carrying this TCR beta chain was counted ten times or more. What it binds is not known. Quantitative 5'-RACE was performed with molecular barcodes, and it yielded the TCR beta libraries. TCRdb re-called the 5' RACE reads through MiXCR, storing one row per CDR3 protein. The table shows about 540,000 distinct CDR3 sequences, with roughly 13% occurring only once. The data were obtained in a study of CD8 T cells in ankylosing spondylitis. The CDR3 length is 12 residues. Trimming removed 6 bases at V and 0 bases at J, with 3 bases between. Germline loops: CDR1 MNHEY, CDR2 SMNVEV (reference sequence). Study conclusions and caveats: Earlier reports found some motif variants in synovial fluid and blood in reactive arthritis. One TCR beta motif, made up of several highly homologous variants, appeared characteristic of ankylosing spondylitis blood.

This clonotype was obtained from a male donor with ankylosing spondylitis. Source material: blood, either unsorted or a sorted T cell fraction (not recorded which). This chain uses TRBV27 with TRBJ1-3; D is unclear. CDR3 sequence reads: CASRSSGNTIYF. CDR3 DNA: TGTGCCAGCAGGAGCTCTGGAAACACCATATATTTT.